The T cell receptor (beta chain) under discussion was sequenced for a study of spatial heterogeneity in lung cancer. Time point indicated: sample taken at primary tumor resection. The 55 to 90 donors had untreated early-stage non-small cell lung cancer. A unique molecular identifier was attached to every TCR cDNA molecule. In TCRdb, the 5' RACE reads were re-called with MiXCR into one record per CDR3 protein. The data contain some 37,000 distinct CDR3 sequences, 6.5% to 8.5% of them seen just once; the ten biggest clones take up about 26%. This sequence originates from a male donor with early-stage non-small cell lung cancer. Sequenced here: PBMCs, sampled at surgery.

DNA for the CDR3: TGTGCCAGCAGTTTATACGGGGCGCTCACTGAAGCTTTCTTT. Amino acids: CASSLYGALTEAFF. V is TRBV27 and J is TRBJ1-1; a weak D match, TRBD1 (5 bases). Trimming removed 1 base at V and 4 bases at J, with 10 bases between. The CDR3 extends over 14 amino acids. Germline V gene data show CDR1 as MNHEY and CDR2 as SMNVEV (reference sequence).